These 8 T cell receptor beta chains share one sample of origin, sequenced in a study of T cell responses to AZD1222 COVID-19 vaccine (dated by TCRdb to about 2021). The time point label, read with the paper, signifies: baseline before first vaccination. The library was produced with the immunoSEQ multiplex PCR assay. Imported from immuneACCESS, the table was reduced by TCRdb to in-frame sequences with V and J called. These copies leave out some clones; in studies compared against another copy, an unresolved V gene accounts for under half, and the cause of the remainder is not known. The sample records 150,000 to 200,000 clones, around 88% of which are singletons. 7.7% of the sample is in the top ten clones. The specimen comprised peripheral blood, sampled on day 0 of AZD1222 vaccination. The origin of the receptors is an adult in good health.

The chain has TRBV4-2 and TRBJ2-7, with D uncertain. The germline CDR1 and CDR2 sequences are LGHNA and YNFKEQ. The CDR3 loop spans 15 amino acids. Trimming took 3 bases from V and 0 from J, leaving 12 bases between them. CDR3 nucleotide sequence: TGTGCCAGCAGCCAGGACGACTCGAGCTCCTACGAGCAGTACTTC. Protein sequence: CASSQDDSSSYEQYF.

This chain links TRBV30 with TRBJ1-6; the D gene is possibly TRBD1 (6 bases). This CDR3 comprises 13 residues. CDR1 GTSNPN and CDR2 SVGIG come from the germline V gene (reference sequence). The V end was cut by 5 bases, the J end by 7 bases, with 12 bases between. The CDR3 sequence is CAWGQGINSPLHF. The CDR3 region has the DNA TGTGCCTGGGGTCAGGGGATCAATTCACCCCTCCACTTT.

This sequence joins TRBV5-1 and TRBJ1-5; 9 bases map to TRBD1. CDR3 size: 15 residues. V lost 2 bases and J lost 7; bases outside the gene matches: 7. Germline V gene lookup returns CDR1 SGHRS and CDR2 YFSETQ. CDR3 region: CASSFGTGIGQPQHF. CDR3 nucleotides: TGCGCCAGCAGCTTTGGGACAGGGATCGGGCAGCCCCAGCATTTT.

CDR3 coding DNA: TGTGCCAGTGGAACCGGGACAGAGGGTCAGCCCCAGCATTTT. Its translation: CASGTGTEGQPQHF. This chain links TRBV19 with TRBJ1-5, with 7 positions matching TRBD1. The CDR3 sequence is 14 residues long. The V gene end was trimmed by 8 bases and the J gene end by 6 bases; junction bases not matched to a gene: 10. The V gene's germline CDR1 is LNHDA and CDR2 SQIVND (reference sequence).

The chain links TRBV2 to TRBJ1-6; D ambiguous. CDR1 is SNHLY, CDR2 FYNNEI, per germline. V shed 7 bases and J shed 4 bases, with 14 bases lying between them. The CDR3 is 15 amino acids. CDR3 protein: CASTMGGLYNSPLHF. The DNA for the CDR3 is TGTGCCAGCACCATGGGAGGCCTATATAATTCACCCCTCCACTTT.

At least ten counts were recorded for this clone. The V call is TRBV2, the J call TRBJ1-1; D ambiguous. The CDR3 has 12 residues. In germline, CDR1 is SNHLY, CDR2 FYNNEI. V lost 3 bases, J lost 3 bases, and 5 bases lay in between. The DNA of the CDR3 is TGTGCCAGCAGTGAGGGATACACTGAAGCTTTCTTT. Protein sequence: CASSEGYTEAFF.

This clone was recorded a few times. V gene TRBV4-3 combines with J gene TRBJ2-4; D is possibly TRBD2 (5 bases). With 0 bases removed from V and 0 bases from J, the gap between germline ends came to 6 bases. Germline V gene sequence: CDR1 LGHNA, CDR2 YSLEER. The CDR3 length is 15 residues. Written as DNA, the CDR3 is TGCGCCAGCAGCCAAGATGAGGGAGCCAAAAACATTCAGTACTTC. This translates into CASSQDEGAKNIQYF.

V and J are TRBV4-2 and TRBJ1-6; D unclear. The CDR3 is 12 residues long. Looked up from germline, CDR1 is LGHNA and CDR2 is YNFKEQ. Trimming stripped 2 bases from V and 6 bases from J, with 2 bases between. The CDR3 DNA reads TGTGCCAGCAGCCAATTTAATTCACCCCTCCACTTT. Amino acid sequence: CASSQFNSPLHF.